Listed here are 17 T cell receptor beta chains from one sample, sequenced in a study of T cell responses to AZD1222 COVID-19 vaccine. Profiling relied on immunoSEQ multiplex PCR, and the TCRdb table lists in-frame clones only, not all of them. The table records 150,000 to 200,000 clones, approximately 94% of them present only once. The sample here was peripheral blood, taken on day 0 of AZD1222 vaccination. These receptors all stem from an adult in good health.

The V gene is TRBV20-1, the J gene TRBJ2-7; D may be TRBD1 (5 bases). The V and J ends lost 5 bases and 5 bases respectively, with 10 bases between them. The V gene's germline CDR1 is DFQATT and CDR2 SNEGSKA (reference sequence). The CDR3 loop spans 11 amino acids. The CDR3 region has the DNA TGCAGTGCTCTCAGGGATCACGAGCAGTACTTC. Its translation: CSALRDHEQYF.

V and J are TRBV6-2 or TRBV6-3 and TRBJ2-3; unclear D gene. The CDR3 extends over 14 amino acids. V shed 3 bases and J shed 4 bases, with 11 bases lying between them. Germline CDR1 and CDR2: MNHEY and SVGEGT. CDR3: CASSYRAGADTQYF. The CDR3 nucleotides are TGTGCCAGCAGTTATAGGGCTGGGGCAGATACGCAGTATTTT.

This chain joins TRBV6-1 and TRBJ1-1; D possibly corresponds to TRBD1 (5 bases). The V gene lost 5 bases and the J gene lost 3 bases, with 10 bases spanning the gap. From germline, CDR1 is MNHNS and CDR2 SASEGT. The CDR3 covers 13 residues. The CDR3 DNA is TGTGCCAGCAGTTTTGGGGGACACACTGAAGCTTTCTTT. Protein sequence: CASSFGGHTEAFF.

The gene calls are TRBV28 and TRBJ1-4, with 8 bases that match TRBD1. From germline, CDR1 is MDHEN and CDR2 SYDVKM. CDR3 length: 15 amino acids. With 5 bases clipped from V and 5 bases from J, the junction kept 7 bases outside the gene matches. Here the CDR3 reads CASSVEGQGNEKLFF. In nucleotides, the CDR3 is TGTGCCAGCAGTGTCGAAGGACAGGGAAATGAAAAACTGTTTTTT.

This chain joins TRBV29-1 and TRBJ2-1, with 11 bases fitting TRBD2. V lost 3 bases and J lost 7; bases outside the gene matches: 8. The CDR3 covers 15 residues. Germline V gives CDR1 SQVTM, CDR2 ANQGSEA. CDR3 DNA: TGCAGCGTTGATGGGCTAGCGGGAGGTCTGAATGAGCAGTTCTTC. Translating gives CSVDGLAGGLNEQFF.

The V gene is TRBV6-5, the J gene TRBJ2-7; tentative D call: TRBD1 (6 bases). The V gene lost 8 bases and the J gene lost 2 bases, with 16 bases spanning the gap. Germline V gene data show CDR1 as MNHEY and CDR2 as SVGAGI. The CDR3 loop spans 14 amino acids. The CDR3 loop reads CASARAGVPYEQYF. Written as DNA, the CDR3 is TGTGCCAGCGCGAGGGCAGGGGTCCCCTACGAGCAGTACTTC.

The V call is TRBV28, the J call TRBJ1-4, with 7 bases fitting TRBD1. The CDR3 has 15 residues. The J segment lost 3 bases and the V segment lost 4 bases, leaving 5 bases of the junction unmatched. CDR1 is MDHEN, CDR2 SYDVKM, per germline. This chain's CDR3 is CASSSQGLSNEKLFF. The CDR3 bases are TGTGCCAGCAGTTCACAGGGGTTGTCTAATGAAAAACTGTTTTTT. Looking up the rest from reference TRBV28 and TRBJ1-4 gives the full variable domain: DVKVTQSSRYLVKRTGEKVFLECVQDMDHENMFWYRQDPGLGLRLIYFSYDVKMKEKGDIPEGYSVSREKKERFSLILESASTNQTSMYLCASSSQGLSNEKLFFGSGTQLSVL.

This chain connects TRBV19 to TRBJ1-6; no definite D call. This CDR3 has 17 amino acids. Germline-derived CDR1 and CDR2 are LNHDA and SQIVND (reference sequence). V was shortened by 1 base and J by 9 bases, with 19 bases between the two germline ends. The CDR3 is CASSIVALRIIGSPLHF. DNA for the CDR3: TGTGCCAGTAGTATAGTCGCCCTTAGGATTATCGGTTCACCCCTCCACTTT.

The J gene is TRBJ1-1, the V gene TRBV27, with D possibly TRBD1 on 5 matching bases. There are 18 residues in the CDR3. Trimming stripped 0 bases from V and 1 base from J, with 18 bases between. Germline-derived CDR1 and CDR2 are MNHEY and SMNVEV (reference sequence). DNA of the CDR3: TGTGCCAGCAGTTTATCCCGACCGACCGGGACGGAGAACACTGAAGCTTTCTTT. Encoded protein: CASSLSRPTGTENTEAFF.

This clone was seen only once. The chain couples TRBV18 to TRBJ2-3; D remains unclear. CDR1 is KGHSH and CDR2 is LQKENI in the germline V gene. The CDR3 is made up of 15 amino acids. With 0 bases removed from V and 2 bases from J, the gap between germline ends came to 9 bases. CDR3 protein: CASSPPTGSTDTQYF. DNA of the CDR3: TGTGCCAGCTCACCACCTACTGGCTCCACAGATACGCAGTATTTT.

This clone has a single count. CDR3 in amino acids: CASSFHAGTYGYTF. CDR3 DNA sequence: TGTGCCAGCAGTTTTCATGCAGGAACCTATGGCTACACCTTC. The rearrangement uses TRBV28 and TRBJ1-2; no firm D call. The V gene's germline CDR1 is MDHEN and CDR2 SYDVKM. The V end was cut by 3 bases, the J end by 4 bases, with 12 bases between. This CDR3 is 14 amino acids long.

J is TRBJ1-2 and V is TRBV7-9; D unclear. CDR3 length: 13 amino acids. In germline, CDR1 is SEHNR, CDR2 FQNEAQ (reference sequence). The V end lost 0 bases, the J end lost 1 base, and 3 bases lay between the germline ends. The chain's CDR3 is CASSLAVNYGYTF. The DNA of the CDR3 is TGTGCCAGCAGCTTAGCTGTTAACTATGGCTACACCTTC.

The V gene is TRBV5-1, the J gene TRBJ1-5, with a weak D call TRBD1 (6 bases). Germline V CDR1 and CDR2: SGHRS, YFSETQ. Trimming removed 3 bases from V and 3 bases from J, with 22 bases in between. The CDR3 consists of 18 residues. The CDR3, as DNA: TGCGCCAGCAGCTCCGGGGGGATAAAACAGGGTTCCAATCAGCCCCAGCATTTT. It yields the protein CASSSGGIKQGSNQPQHF.

The CDR3 reads CAGGSSLETQYF. CDR3 sequence (DNA): TGTGCCGGGGGAAGTTCCTTAGAGACCCAGTACTTC. The V call is TRBV5-4, the J call TRBJ2-5, with D possibly called TRBD1 or TRBD2 (5 bases each). Germline V lookup: CDR1 SGHNT, CDR2 YYREEE (reference sequence). There are 12 residues in the CDR3. V was clipped by 10 bases and J by 4 bases, with 14 bases between them.

This sequence joins TRBV5-1 and TRBJ1-1; D not resolved. CDR3 size: 14 residues. Trimming shortened V by 4 bases and J by 2 bases, and 12 bases separated the two germline ends. Per the germline V gene, CDR1 is SGHRS and CDR2 is YFSETQ. This chain's CDR3 is CASSGSGSNTEAFF. CDR3 in DNA: TGCGCCAGCAGCGGGAGTGGGAGTAACACTGAAGCTTTCTTT.

V gene TRBV15 combines with J gene TRBJ2-7, with 7 nucleotides matching TRBD1. The germline V gene encodes CDR1 LNHNV and CDR2 YYDKDF (reference sequence). The CDR3 is made up of 16 amino acids. Losses at the gene ends were 1 base for V and 4 bases for J; bases not matched to a gene: 10. DNA for the CDR3: TGTGCCACCAGCAGAGCACCGGGACAGAAACAATACGAGCAGTACTTC. It encodes CATSRAPGQKQYEQYF.

The rearrangement uses TRBV5-1 and TRBJ2-1, with 8 bases fitting TRBD2. From germline, CDR1 is SGHRS and CDR2 YFSETQ. CDR3 length: 14 residues. Trimming took 7 bases from V and 9 from J; bases not matched to a gene: 12. As DNA, the CDR3 is TGCGCCAGCGGGGAGCCGGGACTAGAAGTTGAGCAGTTCTTC. This codes for CASGEPGLEVEQFF.